The present TCR beta chain was sequenced within a study of identifying expanded T cells in peripheral blood (dated by TCRdb to the late 2010s). About the full investigation: Technical replicates were generated by sequencing separate aliquots of the same genomic DNA pool, and four replicates were compared pairwise.

About this clone itself: The specificity of this receptor is unknown. Per-nucleotide qualities are absent, and no much larger clonotype sits a single base away.

On the study overall, not on this receptor specifically: The authors expected that over much longer intervals, such as months to years, biological variance in healthy repertoires might increase even further. The binomial model flagged roughly 1.2 differentially abundant clones between technical replicates but roughly 15 over around 2 weeks and roughly 20 over approximately 4 weeks. In all healthy donors, the variance in clone template counts between samples taken 2 to 3 weeks apart rose significantly as total template count increased. Across all healthy-donor time intervals, the beta-binomial model significantly lowered both the number of clones called differentially abundant and the false-positive rate.

TCRbeta CDR3 regions were profiled by bias-controlled multiplex PCR amplification of genomic DNA with the immunoSEQ Assay. As for the authors' bioinformatics: The absolute abundance of each unique TCRbeta CDR3 region was quantified after sequences were collapsed and filtered. Differential abundance was tested with a binomial (Fisher-equivalent) model and with a beta-binomial model adding time-dependent variance fitted from healthy donors. Clones with fewer than 5 combined templates were removed, and differential abundance was called for clones with a Benjamini-Hochberg FDR below 0.01. In the beta-binomial model, variance was expressed as a function of the total template count across the two samples, in the form v = (b*log(k)+a)^2. Drawn from immuneACCESS, this table holds only the in-frame rearrangements with V and J called that TCRdb kept. Clones are partly lost; checked studies trace under half to an unresolved V gene and leave the rest unexplained. V, J and clone size reflect that table, while D and trimming were determined from the DNA. The sample table contains about 130,000 clones; only one count was recorded for 80% to 90% of them. The biggest ten clones account for 8.4% of the sample.

In the germline V gene, CDR1 corresponds to MNHEY and CDR2 to SVGAGI. The CDR3, cysteine through phenylalanine, is 15 amino acids long. Just CDR3 DNA is preserved here, 45 bases in frame from base 1. Trimming costs V 1 base and J 2 bases, and their ends lie 8 bases apart. No immune events, such as infections, were documented for the healthy donors during the collection period. Time-dependent variance in a beta-binomial model of T-cell clone differential abundance was calibrated using healthy-donor blood repertoires as a training cohort. There were around ten healthy donors in the training cohort, of whom 3 were female and 7 were male. An age range of roughly 29 to 64 years, with an average of roughly 40 years, was recorded for the donors. Obtained from a commercial supplier, whole blood was collected from each healthy donor at three time points set 2 to 3 weeks apart. For immunosequencing, genomic DNA was extracted from unsorted whole blood.

The sequence is built from TRBV6-5 and TRBJ2-2, with an unclear D gene assignment. Sequenced input: blood. The TCR originated in a person aged 18 to 75 in good health. The DNA reads as follows: TGTGCCAGCAGTTACTTGGCAGGAAACACCGGGGAGCTGTTTTTT. Translation gives CASSYLAGNTGELFF.